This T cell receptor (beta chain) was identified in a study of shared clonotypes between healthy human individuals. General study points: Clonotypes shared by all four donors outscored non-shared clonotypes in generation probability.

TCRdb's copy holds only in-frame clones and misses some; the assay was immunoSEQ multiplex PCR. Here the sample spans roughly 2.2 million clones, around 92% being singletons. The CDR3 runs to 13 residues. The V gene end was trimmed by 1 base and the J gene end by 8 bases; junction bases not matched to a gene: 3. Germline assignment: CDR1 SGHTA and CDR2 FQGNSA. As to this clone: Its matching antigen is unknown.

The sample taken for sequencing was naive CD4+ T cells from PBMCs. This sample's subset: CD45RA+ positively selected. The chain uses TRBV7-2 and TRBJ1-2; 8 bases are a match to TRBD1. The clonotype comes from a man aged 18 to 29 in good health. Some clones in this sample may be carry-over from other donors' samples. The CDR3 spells CASSLDRGSGYTF. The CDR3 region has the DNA TGTGCCAGCAGCTTAGACAGGGGGAGCGGCTACACCTTC.